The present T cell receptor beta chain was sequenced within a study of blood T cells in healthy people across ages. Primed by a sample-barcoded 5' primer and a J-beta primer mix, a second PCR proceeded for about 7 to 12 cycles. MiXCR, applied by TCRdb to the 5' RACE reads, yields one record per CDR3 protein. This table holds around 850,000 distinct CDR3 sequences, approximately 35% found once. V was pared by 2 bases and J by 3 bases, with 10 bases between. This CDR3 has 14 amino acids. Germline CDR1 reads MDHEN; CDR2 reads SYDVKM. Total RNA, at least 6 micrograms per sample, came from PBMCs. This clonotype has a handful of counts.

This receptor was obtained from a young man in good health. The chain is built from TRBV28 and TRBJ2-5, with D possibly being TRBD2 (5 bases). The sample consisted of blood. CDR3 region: CASSLNEGKETQYF. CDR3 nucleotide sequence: TGTGCCAGCAGTTTAAACGAGGGAAAAGAGACCCAGTACTTC.